The rows below give T cell receptor beta chains drawn from one sample of a study of shared clonotypes between healthy human individuals. Only in-frame clones appear in the TCRdb table, and some are missing; sequencing was by immunoSEQ multiplex PCR. The sample consists of roughly 890,000 clones, 85% to 95% of them appearing once. Sequencing input: naive CD8+ T cells sorted from blood. The receptor source for this set is a man aged 30 to 45 in good health. Both conserved end residues are part of each CDR3. A D gene is named only where the DNA matches it firmly. Only some rows state a clone size, as once, few, many or a class for expanded clones.

CDR3 | DNA | V | size | length | J | D
CASSPSGTSGYNEQFF | TGTGCCAGCAGCCCATCCGGGACTAGCGGCTACAATGAGCAGTTCTTC | TRBV7-9 | - | 16 | TRBJ2-1 | TRBD2
CASSGSDRLDTQYF | TGTGCCAGCAGCGGGTCCGACAGGTTAGATACGCAGTATTTT | TRBV9 | - | 14 | TRBJ2-3 | -
CASSQLPDSYNEQFF | TGTGCCAGCAGCCAGCTGCCCGACTCCTACAATGAGCAGTTCTTC | TRBV7-9 | - | 15 | TRBJ2-1 | -
CSVERRDRALNEQFF | TGCAGCGTTGAAAGGAGGGACAGGGCATTGAATGAGCAGTTCTTC | TRBV29-1 | - | 15 | TRBJ2-1 | TRBD1
CASSLEQGRTDTQYF | TGTGCCAGCAGCTTAGAACAAGGTCGCACAGATACGCAGTATTTT | TRBV7-6 | once | 15 | TRBJ2-3 | -
CASSKAKYSGFPYEQYF | TGTGCCAGCAGCAAGGCCAAATATAGCGGATTCCCCTACGAGCAGTACTTC | TRBV21-1 | - | 17 | TRBJ2-7 | -
CAISPEVSGANTDTQYF | TGTGCCATCAGCCCTGAGGTATCGGGAGCCAACACAGATACGCAGTATTTT | TRBV10-3 | - | 17 | TRBJ2-3 | -
CASSQDWGRGNQPQHF | TGCGCCAGCAGCCAAGATTGGGGCAGGGGCAATCAGCCCCAGCATTTT | TRBV4-1 | few | 16 | TRBJ1-5 | -
CASTLAGAVELFF | TGTGCCAGCACATTAGCGGGAGCGGTGGAGCTGTTTTTT | TRBV6-6 | once | 13 | TRBJ2-2 | TRBD2
CASSRQETQYF | TGTGCCAGCAGCCGGCAAGAGACCCAGTACTTC | TRBV7-9 | - | 11 | TRBJ2-5 | -
CASSQGPGLSNTGELFF | TGTGCCAGCAGCCAAGGGCCGGGACTTTCGAACACCGGGGAGCTGTTTTTT | TRBV14 | - | 17 | TRBJ2-2 | -
CASTLAGGNPYEQYF | TGTGCCAGCACCTTAGCGGGAGGAAACCCCTACGAGCAGTACTTC | TRBV6-1 | - | 15 | TRBJ2-7 | TRBD2
CASSGPTGLSGNTIYF | TGTGCCAGCAGCGGGCCTACAGGGTTATCTGGAAACACCATATATTTT | TRBV9 | - | 16 | TRBJ1-3 | -
CASSLSRSNTGELFF | TGTGCCAGCAGCTTATCACGATCGAACACCGGGGAGCTGTTTTTT | TRBV11-2 | - | 15 | TRBJ2-2 | -
CASSPKGGAPSGANVLTF | TGTGCCAGCAGCCCGAAGGGGGGCGCGCCCTCTGGGGCCAACGTCCTGACTTTC | TRBV7-9 | - | 18 | TRBJ2-6 | -
CASSPGLAGGNEQYF | TGCGCCAGCAGCCCTGGACTAGCGGGAGGTAACGAGCAGTACTTC | TRBV5-1 | - | 15 | TRBJ2-7 | TRBD2
CASRLPQGPTTF | TGTGCCAGCAGGTTACCTCAAGGACCTACCACCTTC | TRBV28 | few | 12 | TRBJ1-2 | -
CASRPQGNTEAFF | TGTGCCAGCAGACCGCAGGGGAACACTGAAGCTTTCTTT | TRBV28 | - | 13 | TRBJ1-1 | -
CASRSRSQYEQYF | TGTGCCAGCAGGTCTAGGTCCCAGTACGAGCAGTACTTC | TRBV7-9 | - | 13 | TRBJ2-7 | -
CASMGDTQYF | TGTGCCAGCATGGGGGATACGCAGTATTTT | TRBV6-5 | - | 10 | TRBJ2-3 | -